One and the same sample provided the 11 T cell receptor beta chains below, sequenced in a study of cytomegalovirus exposure and HLA in healthy donors. With 60 Vbeta and 13 Jbeta primers, the PCR was carried out. Generated by immunoSEQ multiplex PCR, the TCRdb table keeps only in-frame clones and is missing some. This table holds 90,000 to 110,000 clones, over 65% found once. The sample was PBMCs. The receptors stem from a man between 40 and 49 years old in good health and CMV-seropositive.

The count of this clone is one. The junction departs from the called germline gene at one end, perhaps through a read error. The J gene is TRBJ2-5, the V gene TRBV7-7, with 9 nucleotides matching TRBD2. The CDR3 is made up of 15 amino acids. From germline, CDR1 is SSHAT and CDR2 FNYEAQ (reference sequence). The CDR3 region has the DNA TGTGCTAGCAGTTCGACTAGCGGACCGGGAGAGACCCAGTACTTC. It codes for CASSSTSGPGETQYF.

The chain links TRBV28 to TRBJ1-1; D remains unclear. The CDR3 length is 14 residues. Trimming pared 4 bases from V and 1 base from J, leaving 10 bases between. In germline, CDR1 is MDHEN, CDR2 SYDVKM. The CDR3: CASSSSVPNTEAFF. CDR3 bases: TGTGCCAGCAGTTCCTCCGTCCCGAACACTGAAGCTTTCTTT.

A single count supports this clone. The CDR3 is CASSANQADTQYF. CDR3 nucleotides: TGTGCCAGCAGTGCCAACCAGGCAGATACGCAGTATTTT. The chain couples TRBV2 to TRBJ2-3; D remains ambiguous. The V end lost 4 bases, the J end lost 4 bases, and 9 bases lay between the germline ends. Germline CDR1 SNHLY, CDR2 FYNNEI. The CDR3 is 13 residues long.

This clone was counted once. The V and J genes are TRBV5-1 and TRBJ2-7; 14 bases line up with TRBD2. The CDR3 is made up of 16 amino acids. Germline CDR1 SGHRS, CDR2 YFSETQ. V dropped 7 bases and J dropped 4; count of bases not matched to a gene: 10. CDR3 coding DNA: TGCGCCAGCTCGACCGGGACTAGCGGGAGCGGTTACGAGCAGTACTTC. It translates to CASSTGTSGSGYEQYF. The full variable domain, rest sourced from reference TRBV5-1 and TRBJ2-7, is KAGVTQTPRYLIKTRGQQVTLSCSPISGHRSVSWYQQTPGQGLQFLFEYFSETQRNKGNFPGRFSGRQFSNSRSEMNVSTLELGDSALYLCASSTGTSGSGYEQYFGPGTRLTVT.

The V gene is TRBV7-3, the J gene TRBJ2-1; TRBD2 matches 10 bases. Per the germline V gene, CDR1 is SGHTA and CDR2 is FQGTGA. The CDR3 runs 15 residues. V lost 2 bases, J lost 4 bases, and 2 bases stayed unmatched. The CDR3 region is CASSLGTSAYNEQFF. CDR3 in DNA: TGTGCCAGCAGCTTAGGGACTAGCGCGTACAATGAGCAGTTCTTC. Full variable domain (remainder filled in from reference TRBV7-3 and TRBJ2-1): GAGVSQTPSNKVTEKGKYVELRCDPISGHTALYWYRQSLGQGPEFLIYFQGTGAADDSGLPNDRFFAVRPEGSVSTLKIQRTERGDSAVYLCASSLGTSAYNEQFFGPGTRLTVL.

This chain links TRBV11-2 with TRBJ2-2, with 13 bases identical to TRBD2. After removal of 11 bases from V and 8 bases from J, the junction contained 11 bases not matched to a gene. The V gene's germline CDR1 is SGHAT and CDR2 FQNNGV. CDR3 length: 15 amino acids. DNA of the CDR3: TGTGCCGGAACGGTGGGACTAGCGGGGCGGGGGGAGCTGTTTTTT. Its protein is CAGTVGLAGRGELFF.

The chain couples TRBV11-2 to TRBJ1-1; weak D call: TRBD1 (6 bases). This CDR3 has 14 residues. Per germline, CDR1 SGHAT and CDR2 FQNNGV. V lost 5 bases to trimming and J lost 6 bases, with 16 bases between them. The CDR3 region is CASSPRLGASEAFF. The CDR3 DNA follows: TGTGCCAGCAGCCCACGATTGGGGGCATCTGAAGCTTTCTTT.

As DNA, the CDR3 is TGTGCCATCCGCGAAGCGGGGGTCCAAGAGACCCAGTACTTC. It specifies CAIREAGVQETQYF. The chain links TRBV10-3 to TRBJ2-5; 8 bases are shared with TRBD2. The junction had 6 bases not matched to a gene; V was cut back by 8 bases and J by 1 base. The germline V gene encodes CDR1 ENHRY and CDR2 SYGVKD. The length of the CDR3 is 14 residues.

In its sample, this clone was seen a few times. The rearrangement joins TRBV9 to TRBJ2-1, with TRBD1 matching over 8 bases. Trimming removed 4 bases from V and 6 bases from J; junction bases left unmatched: 9. The CDR3 has 15 amino acids. Germline V gene lookup returns CDR1 SGDLS and CDR2 YYNGEE. The CDR3 coding sequence is TGTGCCAGCAGCAGAGTCGACAGGGGACGCAATGAGCAGTTCTTC. Protein product: CASSRVDRGRNEQFF.

This rearrangement joins TRBV11-2 to TRBJ1-2, with 7 bases lining up with TRBD1. Germline V lookup: CDR1 SGHAT, CDR2 FQNNGV. The junction had 5 bases not matched to a gene; V was cut back by 4 bases and J by 3 bases. The CDR3 consists of 14 residues. This CDR3 reads CASSSTGTDYGYTF. CDR3 DNA: TGTGCCAGCAGCTCTACCGGGACAGACTATGGCTACACCTTC. Supplemented by reference TRBV11-2 and TRBJ1-2, the full variable domain reads EAGVAQSPRYKIIEKRQSVAFWCNPISGHATLYWYQQILGQGPKLLIQFQNNGVVDDSQLPKDRFSAERLKGVDSTLKIQPAKLEDSAVYLCASSSTGTDYGYTFGSGTRLTVV.

This clone was picked up a small number of times. The chain combines TRBV27 with TRBJ1-1; the D gene is possibly TRBD1 (5 bases). The germline gives CDR1 MNHEY, CDR2 SMNVEV (reference sequence). CDR3 length: 14 residues. V gave up 2 bases and J gave up 6 bases, with 13 bases separating them. Here the CDR3 reads CASSLVAGQPEAFF. CDR3 nucleotides: TGTGCCAGCAGTTTAGTAGCAGGGCAACCTGAAGCTTTCTTT.